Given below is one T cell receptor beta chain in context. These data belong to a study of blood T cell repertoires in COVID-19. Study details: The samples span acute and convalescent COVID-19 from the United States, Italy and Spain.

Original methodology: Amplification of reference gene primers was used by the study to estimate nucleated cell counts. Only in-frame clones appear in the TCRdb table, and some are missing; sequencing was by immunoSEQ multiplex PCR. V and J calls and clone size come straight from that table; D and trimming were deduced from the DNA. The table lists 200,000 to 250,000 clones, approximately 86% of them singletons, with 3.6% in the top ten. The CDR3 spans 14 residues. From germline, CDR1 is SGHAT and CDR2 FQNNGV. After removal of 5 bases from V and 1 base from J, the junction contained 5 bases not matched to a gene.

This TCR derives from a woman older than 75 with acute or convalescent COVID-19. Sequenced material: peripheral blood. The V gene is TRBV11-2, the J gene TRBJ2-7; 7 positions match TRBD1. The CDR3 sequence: CASSRQGTSYEQYF. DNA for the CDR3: TGTGCCAGCAGCCGACAGGGTACTTCCTACGAGCAGTACTTC.